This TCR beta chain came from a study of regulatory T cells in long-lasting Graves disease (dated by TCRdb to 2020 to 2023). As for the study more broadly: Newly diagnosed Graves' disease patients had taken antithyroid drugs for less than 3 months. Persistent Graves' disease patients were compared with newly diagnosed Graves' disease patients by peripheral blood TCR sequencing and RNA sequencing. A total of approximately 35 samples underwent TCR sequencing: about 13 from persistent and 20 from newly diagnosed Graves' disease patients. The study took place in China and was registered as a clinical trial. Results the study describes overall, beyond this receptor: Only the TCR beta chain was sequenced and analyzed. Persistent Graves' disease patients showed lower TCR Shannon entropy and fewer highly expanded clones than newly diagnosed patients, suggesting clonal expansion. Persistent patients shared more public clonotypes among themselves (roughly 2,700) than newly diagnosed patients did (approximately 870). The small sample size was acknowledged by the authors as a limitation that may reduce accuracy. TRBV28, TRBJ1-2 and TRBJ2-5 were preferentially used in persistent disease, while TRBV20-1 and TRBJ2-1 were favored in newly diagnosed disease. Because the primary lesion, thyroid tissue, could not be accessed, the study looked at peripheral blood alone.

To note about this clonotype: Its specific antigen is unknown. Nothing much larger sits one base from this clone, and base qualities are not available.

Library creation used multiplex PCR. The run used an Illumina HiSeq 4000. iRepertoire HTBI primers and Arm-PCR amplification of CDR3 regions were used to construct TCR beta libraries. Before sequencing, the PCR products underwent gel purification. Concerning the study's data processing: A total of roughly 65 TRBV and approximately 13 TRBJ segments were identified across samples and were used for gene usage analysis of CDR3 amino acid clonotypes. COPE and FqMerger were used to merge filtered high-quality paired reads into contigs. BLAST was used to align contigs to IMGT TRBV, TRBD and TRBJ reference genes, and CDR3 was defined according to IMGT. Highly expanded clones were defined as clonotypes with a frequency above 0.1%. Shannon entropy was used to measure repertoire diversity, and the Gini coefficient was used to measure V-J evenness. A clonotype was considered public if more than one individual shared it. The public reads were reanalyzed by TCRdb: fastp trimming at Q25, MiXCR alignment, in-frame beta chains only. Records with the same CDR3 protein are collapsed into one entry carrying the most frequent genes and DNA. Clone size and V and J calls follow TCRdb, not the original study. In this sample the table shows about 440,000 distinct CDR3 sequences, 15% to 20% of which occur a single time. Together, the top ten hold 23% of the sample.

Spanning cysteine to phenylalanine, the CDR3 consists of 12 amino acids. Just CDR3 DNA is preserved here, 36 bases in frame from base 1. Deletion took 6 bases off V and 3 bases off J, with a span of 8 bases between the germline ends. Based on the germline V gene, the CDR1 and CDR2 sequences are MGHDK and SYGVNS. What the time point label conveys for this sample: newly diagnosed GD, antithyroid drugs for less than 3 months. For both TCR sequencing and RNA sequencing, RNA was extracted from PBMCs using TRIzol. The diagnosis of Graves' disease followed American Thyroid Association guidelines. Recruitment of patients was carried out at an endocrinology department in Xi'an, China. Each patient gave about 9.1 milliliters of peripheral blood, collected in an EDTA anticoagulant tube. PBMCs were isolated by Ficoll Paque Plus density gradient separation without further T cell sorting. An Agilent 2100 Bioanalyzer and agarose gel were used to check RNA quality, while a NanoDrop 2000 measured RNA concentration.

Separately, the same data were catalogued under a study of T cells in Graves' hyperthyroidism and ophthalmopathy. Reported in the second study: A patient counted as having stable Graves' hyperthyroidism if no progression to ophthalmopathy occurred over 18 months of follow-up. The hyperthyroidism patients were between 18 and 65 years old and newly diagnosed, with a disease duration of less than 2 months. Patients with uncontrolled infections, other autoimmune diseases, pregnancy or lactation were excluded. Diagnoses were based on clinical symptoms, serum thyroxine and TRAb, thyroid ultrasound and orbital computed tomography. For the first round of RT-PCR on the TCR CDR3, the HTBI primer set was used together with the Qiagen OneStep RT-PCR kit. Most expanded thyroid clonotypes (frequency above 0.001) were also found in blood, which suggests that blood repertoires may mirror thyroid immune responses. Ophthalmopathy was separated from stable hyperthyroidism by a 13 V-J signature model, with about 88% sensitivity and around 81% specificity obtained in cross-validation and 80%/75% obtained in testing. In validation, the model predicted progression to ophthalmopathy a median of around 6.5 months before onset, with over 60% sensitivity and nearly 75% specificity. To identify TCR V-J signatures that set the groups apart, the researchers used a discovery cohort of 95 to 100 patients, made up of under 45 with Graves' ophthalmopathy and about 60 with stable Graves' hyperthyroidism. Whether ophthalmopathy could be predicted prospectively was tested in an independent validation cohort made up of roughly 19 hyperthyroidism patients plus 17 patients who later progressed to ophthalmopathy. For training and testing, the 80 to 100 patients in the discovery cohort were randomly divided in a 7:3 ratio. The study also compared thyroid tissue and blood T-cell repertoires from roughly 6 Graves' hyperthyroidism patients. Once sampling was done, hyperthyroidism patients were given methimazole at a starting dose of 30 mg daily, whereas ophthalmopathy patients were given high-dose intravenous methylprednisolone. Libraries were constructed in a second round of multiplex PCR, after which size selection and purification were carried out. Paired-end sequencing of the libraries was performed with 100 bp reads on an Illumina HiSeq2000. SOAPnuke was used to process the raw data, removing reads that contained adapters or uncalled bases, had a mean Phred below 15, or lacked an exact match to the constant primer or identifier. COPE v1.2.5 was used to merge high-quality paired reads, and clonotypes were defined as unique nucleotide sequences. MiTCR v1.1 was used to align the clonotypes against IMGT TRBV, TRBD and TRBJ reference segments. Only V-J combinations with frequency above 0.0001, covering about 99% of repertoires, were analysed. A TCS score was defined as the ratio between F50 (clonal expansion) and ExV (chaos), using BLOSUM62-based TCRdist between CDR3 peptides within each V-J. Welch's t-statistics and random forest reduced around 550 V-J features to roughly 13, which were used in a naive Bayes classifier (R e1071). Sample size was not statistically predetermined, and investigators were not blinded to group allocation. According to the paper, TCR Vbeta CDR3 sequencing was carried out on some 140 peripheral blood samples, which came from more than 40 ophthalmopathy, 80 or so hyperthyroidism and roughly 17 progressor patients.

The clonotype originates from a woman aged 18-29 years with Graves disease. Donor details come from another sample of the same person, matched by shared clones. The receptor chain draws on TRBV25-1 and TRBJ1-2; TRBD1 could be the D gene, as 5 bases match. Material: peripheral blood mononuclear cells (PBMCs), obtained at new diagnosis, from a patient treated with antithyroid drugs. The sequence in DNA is TGTGCCAGCAGCCGACAGCACTATGGCTACACCTTC. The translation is CASSRQHYGYTF.